Described below is a single T cell receptor (beta chain) sequence and its context. The record originates from a study of blood T cell repertoires in COVID-19. Study overall: Some COVID-19 samples were acute and others convalescent; all came from the United States, Italy and Spain. The analysed material was cDNA or gDNA that came from T cells, B-cell-depleted T cells, or PBMCs.

As originally analysed: Estimated nucleated cell counts came from reference gene primer amplification. TCRdb's table, derived via immunoSEQ multiplex PCR, lists solely in-frame clones and lacks some. For V, J and clone size, that table is used; D and trimming come from the DNA. The sample records some 370,000 clones, roughly 90% being singletons. Per germline, CDR1 MDHEN and CDR2 SYDVKM. The ends lost 4 bases at V and 5 bases at J; junction bases unmatched: 7. This CDR3 is 16 amino acids long. This TCR was sampled from a middle-aged man with acute or convalescent COVID-19. V gene TRBV28 combines with J gene TRBJ1-5; the match to TRBD1 covers 11 bases. The sequenced sample was peripheral blood. CDR3 in amino acids: CASSSPDRGHHQPQHF. DNA of the CDR3: TGTGCCAGCAGTTCCCCGGACAGGGGGCATCATCAGCCCCAGCATTTT.